These T cell receptor beta chains were read from a single sample in a study of blood T cell repertoires in COVID-19. TCRdb's copy holds only in-frame clones and misses some; the assay was immunoSEQ multiplex PCR. Of approximately 350,000 clones listed, 89% are singletons. The sample consisted of peripheral blood. The origin of the receptors is a woman in her 30s with COVID-19, enrolled during active disease. The CDR3 runs from the conserved cysteine through the conserved F or W. Fields, in order: J gene, clone size, D gene, V gene, CDR3 protein, CDR3 DNA. D genes are given only for firm matches. Clone size is stated in some rows and not others, as once, few, many or a class when expanded.

>TRBJ2-5|NA|TRBD2|TRBV14
CASSKGLAGHGETQYF
TGTGCCAGCAGCAAAGGACTAGCGGGACATGGGGAGACCCAGTACTTC
>TRBJ1-4|NA|NA|TRBV18
CASSPQGPNEKLFF
TGTGCCAGCTCACCACAGGGGCCTAATGAAAAACTGTTTTTT
>TRBJ1-6|NA|NA|TRBV5-1
CASSLDVPSNSPLHF
TGCGCCAGCAGCTTGGATGTCCCGTCGAATTCACCCCTCCACTTT
>TRBJ2-2|once|NA|TRBV24-1
CATSDSYLANTGELFF
TGTGCCACCAGTGATTCCTACCTAGCGAACACCGGGGAGCTGTTTTTT
>TRBJ2-3|NA|TRBD2|TRBV6-2/TRBV6-3
CASSYSPTSGETDTQYF
TGTGCCAGCAGTTACTCTCCGACTAGCGGGGAAACAGATACGCAGTATTTT
>TRBJ2-2|NA|NA|TRBV6-5
CASRALRDFSGELFF
TGTGCCAGCAGGGCCCTCAGGGATTTCTCCGGGGAGCTGTTTTTT
>TRBJ2-2|few|NA|TRBV6-2/TRBV6-3
CASSLSGARAGELFF
TGTGCCAGCAGCCTCTCTGGGGCTCGGGCCGGGGAGCTGTTTTTT
>TRBJ1-1|NA|NA|TRBV3-1/TRBV3-2
CASSQGGPRTEAFF
TGTGCCAGCAGCCAAGGGGGGCCTCGTACTGAAGCTTTCTTT
>TRBJ2-5|NA|NA|TRBV29-1
CTTKETGEETQYF
TGCACCACCAAGGAGACGGGGGAAGAGACCCAGTACTTC
>TRBJ2-1|NA|NA|TRBV6-6
CAVESNEQFF
TGTGCCGTAGAAAGCAATGAGCAGTTCTTC
>TRBJ2-5|NA|NA|TRBV28
CASSFRAETQYF
TGTGCCAGCAGTTTCAGGGCAGAGACCCAGTACTTC
>TRBJ2-1|NA|NA|TRBV7-9
CASTIRASDNNEQFF
TGTGCCAGCACCATTCGGGCTAGCGACAACAATGAGCAGTTCTTC
>TRBJ1-1|NA|TRBD1|TRBV11-2
CASSWDRGRTDTEAFF
TGTGCCAGCAGCTGGGACAGGGGGCGCACGGACACTGAAGCTTTCTTT
>TRBJ1-1|NA|NA|TRBV6-2/TRBV6-3
CASSYGYGLEAFF
TGTGCCAGCAGTTACGGATATGGGCTTGAAGCTTTCTTT